The T cell receptor beta chain described here comes from a study of a mutant IDH1 vaccine in newly diagnosed glioma. Study overall: Radiotherapy alone preceded vaccination by 4-6 weeks; alternatively, vaccination started with temozolomide cycles. Treated patients, roughly 60% male and around 38% female, averaged about 40 years of age.

Regarding this clone: Its antigen is undetermined.

Documented time point: week 47, end of study. Every single dose of the vaccine, 300 ug of mutant IDH1 20-mer peptide, came with topical imiquimod. Clones were read by immunoSEQ multiplex PCR, and TCRdb kept only the in-frame ones, dropping some. The data show about 56,000 clones, around 75% seen once. CDR3 length: 14 amino acids. V lost 0 bases, J lost 3 bases, and 9 bases lay in between. Germline V lookup: CDR1 SGHDT, CDR2 YYEEEE. Study results and limitations: Apparently, pseudoprogression bore no relation to changes among the top peripheral T cell clonotypes.

This chain uses TRBV5-6 with TRBJ1-2; unclear D gene. This sequence was found in a man aged 50-60 years with glioma. The source material was PBMCs, sampled from a glioma patient whose treatment included an IDH1 peptide vaccine. The CDR3 nucleotides read TGTGCCAGCAGCTTGGGGACGATAGACTATGGCTACACCTTC. It specifies CASSLGTIDYGYTF.